The sequence of this TCR beta chain was determined in a study of blood T cells in healthy people across ages. Through a sample-barcoded 5' primer and a J-beta primer mix, a second PCR was run for roughly 7 to 11 cycles. Via MiXCR, TCRdb re-called the 5' RACE reads, giving one row per CDR3 protein. The sample records 790,000 or so distinct CDR3 sequences, roughly 50% being singletons. Concerning this clonotype: As yet, its antigen is unknown.

Findings and caveats of the study: The study found TCR beta diversity correlated strongly with naive T cell percentage. Per million T cells, TCR beta diversity dropped about linearly as age rose. With donor CMV status unknown, expanded clonotype changes were possibly confounded. Higher diversity, along with more naive CD4+ cells, distinguished long-lived donors from aged donors.

The germline CDR1 and CDR2 sequences are SGHTA and FQGNSA. Trimming took off 1 base at V and 4 bases at J, with 13 bases between the two ends. This CDR3 is 16 amino acids long. This rearrangement joins TRBV7-2 to TRBJ1-4, with D perhaps TRBD1 (6 bases). The receptor was derived from a man in his forties or fifties in good health. The sequencing sample was made of blood. CDR3 nucleotide sequence: TGTGCCAGCAGCTTAGGGGCCAGGGGTCGTAATGAAAAACTGTTTTTT. This encodes CASSLGARGRNEKLFF.